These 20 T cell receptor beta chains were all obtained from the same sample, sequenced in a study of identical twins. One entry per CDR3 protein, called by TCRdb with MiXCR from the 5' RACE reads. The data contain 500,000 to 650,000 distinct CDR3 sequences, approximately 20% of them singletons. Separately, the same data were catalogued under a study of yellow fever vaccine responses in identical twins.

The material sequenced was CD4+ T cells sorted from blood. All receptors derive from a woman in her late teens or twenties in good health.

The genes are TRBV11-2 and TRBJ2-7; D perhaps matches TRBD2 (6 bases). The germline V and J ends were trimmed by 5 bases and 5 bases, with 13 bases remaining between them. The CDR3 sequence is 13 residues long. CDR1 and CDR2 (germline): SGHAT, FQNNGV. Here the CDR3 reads CASSQPTRDEQYV. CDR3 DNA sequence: TGTGCCAGCAGCCAACCGACTAGAGACGAGCAGTACGTC.

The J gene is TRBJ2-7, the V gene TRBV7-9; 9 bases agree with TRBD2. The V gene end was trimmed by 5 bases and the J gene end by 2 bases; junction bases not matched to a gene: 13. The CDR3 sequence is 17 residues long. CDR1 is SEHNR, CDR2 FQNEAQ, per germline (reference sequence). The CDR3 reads CASSTSHKRGATYEQYF. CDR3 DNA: TGTGCCAGCAGCACCTCTCACAAGCGGGGGGCTACCTACGAGCAGTACTTC.

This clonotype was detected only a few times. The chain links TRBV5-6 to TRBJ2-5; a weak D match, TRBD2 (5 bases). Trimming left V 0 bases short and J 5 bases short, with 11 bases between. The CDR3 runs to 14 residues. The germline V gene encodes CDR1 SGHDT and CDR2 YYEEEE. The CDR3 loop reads CASSLVRGGETQYF. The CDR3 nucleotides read TGTGCCAGCAGCTTGGTCCGGGGTGGGGAGACCCAGTACTTC. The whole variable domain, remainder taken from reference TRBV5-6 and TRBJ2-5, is DAGVTQSPTHLIKTRGQQVTLRCSPKSGHDTVSWYQQALGQGPQFIFQYYEEEERQRGNFPDRFSGHQFPNYSSELNVNALLLGDSALYLCASSLVRGGETQYFGPGTRLLVL.

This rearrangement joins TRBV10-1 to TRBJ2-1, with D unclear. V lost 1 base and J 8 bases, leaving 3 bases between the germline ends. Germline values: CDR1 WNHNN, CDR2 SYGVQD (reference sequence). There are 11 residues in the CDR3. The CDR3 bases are TGCGCCAGCAGTGAGTTAGATGAGCAGTTCTTC. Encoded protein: CASSELDEQFF.

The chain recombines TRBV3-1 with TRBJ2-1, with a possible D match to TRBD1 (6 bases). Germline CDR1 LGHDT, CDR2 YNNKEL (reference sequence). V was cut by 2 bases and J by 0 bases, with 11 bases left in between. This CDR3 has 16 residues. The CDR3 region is CASSQRGFPSYNEQFF. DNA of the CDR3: TGTGCCAGCAGCCAAAGGGGGTTCCCCTCCTACAATGAGCAGTTCTTC.

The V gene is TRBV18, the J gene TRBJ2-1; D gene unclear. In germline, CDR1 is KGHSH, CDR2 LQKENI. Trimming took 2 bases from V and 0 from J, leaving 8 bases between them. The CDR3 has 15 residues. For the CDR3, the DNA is TGTGCCAGCTCACCATTACAGAACTCCTACAATGAGCAGTTCTTC. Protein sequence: CASSPLQNSYNEQFF.

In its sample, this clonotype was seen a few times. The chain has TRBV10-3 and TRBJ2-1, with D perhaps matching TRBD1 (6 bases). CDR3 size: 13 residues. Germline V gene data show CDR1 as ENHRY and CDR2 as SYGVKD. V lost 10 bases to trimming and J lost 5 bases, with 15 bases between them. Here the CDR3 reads CATHKTGDNEQFF. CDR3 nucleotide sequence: TGTGCCACCCATAAGACAGGTGACAATGAGCAGTTCTTC.

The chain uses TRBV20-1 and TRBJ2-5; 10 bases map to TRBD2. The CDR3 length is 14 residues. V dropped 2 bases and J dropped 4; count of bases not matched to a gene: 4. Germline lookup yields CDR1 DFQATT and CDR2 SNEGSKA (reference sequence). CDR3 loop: CSARLAGVAETQYF. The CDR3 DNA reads TGCAGTGCTAGACTAGCGGGAGTTGCAGAGACCCAGTACTTC.

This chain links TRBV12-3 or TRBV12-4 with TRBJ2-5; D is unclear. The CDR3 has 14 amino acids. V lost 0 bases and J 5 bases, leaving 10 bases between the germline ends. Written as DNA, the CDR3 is TGTGCCAGCAGTTTAGCCCTTAATCGGGAGACCCAGTACTTC. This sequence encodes CASSLALNRETQYF.

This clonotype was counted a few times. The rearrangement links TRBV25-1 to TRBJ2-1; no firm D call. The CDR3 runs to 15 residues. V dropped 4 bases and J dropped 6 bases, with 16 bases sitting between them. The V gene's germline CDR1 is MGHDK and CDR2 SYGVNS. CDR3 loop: CASSGSLESRNEQFF. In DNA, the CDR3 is TGTGCCAGCAGTGGGAGCCTAGAAAGTCGCAATGAGCAGTTCTTC.

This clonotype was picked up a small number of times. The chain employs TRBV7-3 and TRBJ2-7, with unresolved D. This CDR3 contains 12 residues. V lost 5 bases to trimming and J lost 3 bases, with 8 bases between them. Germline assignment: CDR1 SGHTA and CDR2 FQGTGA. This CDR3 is CASSASGYEQYF. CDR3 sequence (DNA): TGTGCCAGCAGCGCTAGTGGCTACGAGCAGTACTTC.

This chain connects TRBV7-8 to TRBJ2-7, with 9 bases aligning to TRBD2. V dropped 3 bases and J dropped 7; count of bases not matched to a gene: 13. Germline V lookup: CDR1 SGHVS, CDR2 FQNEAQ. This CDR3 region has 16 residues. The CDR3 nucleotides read TGTGCCAGCAGCTTGGGGAGCGGGAGGCCTCTGTGGGAGCAGTACTTC. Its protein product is CASSLGSGRPLWEQYF.

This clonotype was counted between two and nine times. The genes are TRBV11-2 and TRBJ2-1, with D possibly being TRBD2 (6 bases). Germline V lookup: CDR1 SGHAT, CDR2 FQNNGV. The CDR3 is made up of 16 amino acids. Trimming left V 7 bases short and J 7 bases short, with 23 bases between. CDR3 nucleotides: TGTGCCAGCACCCTCCAAGGTGGGAGGATAAGAAATGAGCAGTTCTTC. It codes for CASTLQGGRIRNEQFF.

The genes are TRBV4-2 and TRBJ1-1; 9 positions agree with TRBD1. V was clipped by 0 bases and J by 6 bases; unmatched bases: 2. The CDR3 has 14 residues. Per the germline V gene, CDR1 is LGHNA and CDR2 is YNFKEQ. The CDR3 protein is CASSQEGQGSEAFF. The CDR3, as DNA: TGTGCCAGCAGCCAAGAGGGACAGGGCTCTGAAGCTTTCTTT.

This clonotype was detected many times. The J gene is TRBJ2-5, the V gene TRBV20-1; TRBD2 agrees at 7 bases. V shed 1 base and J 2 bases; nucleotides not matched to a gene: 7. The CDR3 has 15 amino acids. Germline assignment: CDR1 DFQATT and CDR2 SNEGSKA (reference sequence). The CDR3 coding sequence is TGCAGTGCTAGAGGAAGCTCGGGAGGACAAGAGACCCAGTACTTC. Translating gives CSARGSSGGQETQYF.

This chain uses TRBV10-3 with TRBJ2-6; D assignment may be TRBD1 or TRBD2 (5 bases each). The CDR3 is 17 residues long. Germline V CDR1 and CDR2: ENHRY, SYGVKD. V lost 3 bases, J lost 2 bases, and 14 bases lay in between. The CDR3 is CAISDMPRGPGANVLTF. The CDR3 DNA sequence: TGTGCCATCAGTGATATGCCCCGGGGCCCTGGGGCCAACGTCCTGACTTTC.

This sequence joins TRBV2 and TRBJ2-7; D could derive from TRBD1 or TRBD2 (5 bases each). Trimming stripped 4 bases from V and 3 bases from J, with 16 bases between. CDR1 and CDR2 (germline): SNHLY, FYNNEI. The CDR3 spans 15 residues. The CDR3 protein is CASSALGTYNYEQYV. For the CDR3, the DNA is TGTGCCAGCAGTGCCCTCGGGACCTACAACTACGAGCAGTACGTC.

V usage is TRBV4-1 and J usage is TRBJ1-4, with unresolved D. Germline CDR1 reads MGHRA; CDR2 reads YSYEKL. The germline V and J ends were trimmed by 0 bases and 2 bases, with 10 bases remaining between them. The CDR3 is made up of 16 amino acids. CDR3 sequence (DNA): TGCGCCAGCAGCCAAGATCGGTTGAGGACTAATGAAAAACTGTTTTTT. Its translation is CASSQDRLRTNEKLFF.

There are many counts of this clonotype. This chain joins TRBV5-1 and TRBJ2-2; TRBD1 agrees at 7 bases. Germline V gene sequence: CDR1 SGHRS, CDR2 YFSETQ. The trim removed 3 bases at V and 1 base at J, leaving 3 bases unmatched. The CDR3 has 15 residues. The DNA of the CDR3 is TGCGCCAGCAGCTCCGACAGGGTGAACACCGGGGAGCTGTTTTTT. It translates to CASSSDRVNTGELFF.

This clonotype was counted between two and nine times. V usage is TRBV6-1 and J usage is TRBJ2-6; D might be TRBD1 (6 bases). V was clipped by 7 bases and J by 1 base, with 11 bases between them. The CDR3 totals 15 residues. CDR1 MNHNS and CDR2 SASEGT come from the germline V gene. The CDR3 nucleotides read TGTGCCAGCAAGACCACAGGGTCTGGGGCCAACGTCCTGACTTTC. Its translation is CASKTTGSGANVLTF.